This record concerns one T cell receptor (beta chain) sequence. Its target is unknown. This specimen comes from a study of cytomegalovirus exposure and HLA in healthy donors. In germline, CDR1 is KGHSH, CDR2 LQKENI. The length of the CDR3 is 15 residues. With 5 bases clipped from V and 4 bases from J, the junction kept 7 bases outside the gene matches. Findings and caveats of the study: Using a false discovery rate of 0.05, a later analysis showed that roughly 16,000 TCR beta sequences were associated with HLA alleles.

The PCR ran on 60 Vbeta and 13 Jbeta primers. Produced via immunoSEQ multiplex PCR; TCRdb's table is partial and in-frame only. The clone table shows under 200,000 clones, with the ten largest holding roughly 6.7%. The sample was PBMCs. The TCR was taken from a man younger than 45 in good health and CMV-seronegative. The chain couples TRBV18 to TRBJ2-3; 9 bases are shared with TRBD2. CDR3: CASSSAGGAADTQYF. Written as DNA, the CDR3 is TGTGCCAGCTCATCAGCGGGGGGTGCAGCAGATACGCAGTATTTT.